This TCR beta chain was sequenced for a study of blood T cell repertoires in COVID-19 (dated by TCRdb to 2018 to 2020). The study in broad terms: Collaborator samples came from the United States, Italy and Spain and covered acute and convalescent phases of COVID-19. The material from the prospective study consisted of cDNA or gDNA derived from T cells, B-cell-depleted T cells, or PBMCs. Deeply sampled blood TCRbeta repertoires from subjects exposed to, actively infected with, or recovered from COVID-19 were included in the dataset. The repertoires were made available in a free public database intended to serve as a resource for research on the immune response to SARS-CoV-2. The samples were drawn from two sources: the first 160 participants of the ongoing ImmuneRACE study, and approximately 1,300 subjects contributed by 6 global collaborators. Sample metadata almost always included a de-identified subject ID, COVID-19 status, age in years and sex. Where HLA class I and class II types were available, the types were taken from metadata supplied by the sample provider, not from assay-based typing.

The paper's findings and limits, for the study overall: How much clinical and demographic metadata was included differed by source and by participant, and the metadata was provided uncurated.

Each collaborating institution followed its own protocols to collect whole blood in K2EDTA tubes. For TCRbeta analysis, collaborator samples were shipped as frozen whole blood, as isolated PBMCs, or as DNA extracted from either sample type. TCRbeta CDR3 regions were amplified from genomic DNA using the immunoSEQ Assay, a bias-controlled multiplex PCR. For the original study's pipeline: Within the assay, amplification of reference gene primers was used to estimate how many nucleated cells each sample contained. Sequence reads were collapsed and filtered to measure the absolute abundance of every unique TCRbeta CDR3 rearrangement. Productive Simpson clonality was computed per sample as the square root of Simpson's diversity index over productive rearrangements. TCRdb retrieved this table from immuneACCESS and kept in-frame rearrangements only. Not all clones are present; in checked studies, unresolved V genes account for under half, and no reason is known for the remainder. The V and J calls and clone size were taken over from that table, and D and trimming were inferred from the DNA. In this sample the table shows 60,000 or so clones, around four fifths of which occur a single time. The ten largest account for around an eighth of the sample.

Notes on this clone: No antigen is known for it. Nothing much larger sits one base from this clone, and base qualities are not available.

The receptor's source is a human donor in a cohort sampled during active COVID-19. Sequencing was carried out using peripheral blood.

The nucleotide sequence is TGTGCCAGCAGGAGACTAGGGGAGACCCAGTACTTC. This yields the protein CASRRLGETQYF. Rearrangement joined TRBV6-5 to TRBJ2-5; the best D guess is TRBD2, with 6 bases matching. The germline V gene yields MNHEY for CDR1 and SVGAGI for CDR2. The CDR3 measures 12 amino acids from cysteine to phenylalanine. The only DNA kept is the CDR3, 36 bases in frame from the first base. Trimming costs V 6 bases and J 5 bases, and their ends lie 10 bases apart.